This T cell receptor beta chain stems from a study of shared clonotypes between healthy human individuals. The germline V gene has CDR1 SGHTA and CDR2 FQGNSA. V was clipped by 5 bases and J by 11 bases, with 16 bases between them. CDR3 length: 14 residues. Generated by immunoSEQ multiplex PCR, the TCRdb table keeps only in-frame clones and is missing some. In the table there are approximately 2.5 million clones, 90% to 95% of which are singletons. This clonotype was obtained from a man between 18 and 29 years old in good health. Sequencing was carried out using naive CD4+ T cells sorted from blood. Subset denoted: CD45RA+ positively selected. The chain combines TRBV7-2 with TRBJ1-6; D is unclear. CDR3 sequence (DNA): TGTGCCAGCAGCAAAGACACGGTAGATCCACCCCTCCACTTT. Encoded protein: CASSKDTVDPPLHF.